This TCR beta chain was recorded in a study of naive CD8 T cells in extremely preterm neonates. Study-level findings and limits: Preterm infants showed shorter CDR3s, fewer N additions and less trimming than older groups. Compared with all age groups, preterm neonates showed less repertoire richness.

The V gene end was trimmed by 6 bases and the J gene end by 3 bases; junction bases not matched to a gene: 6. Germline loops: CDR1 MNHEY, CDR2 SVGAGI. The CDR3 spans 15 residues. With respect to this clone: The target antigen is unknown.

Profiling relied on immunoSEQ multiplex PCR, and the TCRdb table lists in-frame clones only, not all of them. The sample lists around 23,000 clones; approximately 88% were seen once. Extremely preterm deliveries at about 22-27 weeks of gestation provided the preterm samples. Pregnancies with fetal demise were excluded. Sorted cells: live naive CD8+ T cells, CD45RA+CCR7+, Annexin V-negative. About 19,000 to 100,000 naive CD8+ T cells were sorted per sample. This sequence joins TRBV6-5 and TRBJ2-3; 10 bases are a match to TRBD2. Sequenced: naive CD8+ T cells from cord blood. This TCR was sampled from a boy who was born preterm. The CDR3 sequence: CASRLLAGVTDTQYF. The CDR3 DNA reads as TGTGCCAGCAGGCTCCTAGCGGGGGTGACAGATACGCAGTATTTT.